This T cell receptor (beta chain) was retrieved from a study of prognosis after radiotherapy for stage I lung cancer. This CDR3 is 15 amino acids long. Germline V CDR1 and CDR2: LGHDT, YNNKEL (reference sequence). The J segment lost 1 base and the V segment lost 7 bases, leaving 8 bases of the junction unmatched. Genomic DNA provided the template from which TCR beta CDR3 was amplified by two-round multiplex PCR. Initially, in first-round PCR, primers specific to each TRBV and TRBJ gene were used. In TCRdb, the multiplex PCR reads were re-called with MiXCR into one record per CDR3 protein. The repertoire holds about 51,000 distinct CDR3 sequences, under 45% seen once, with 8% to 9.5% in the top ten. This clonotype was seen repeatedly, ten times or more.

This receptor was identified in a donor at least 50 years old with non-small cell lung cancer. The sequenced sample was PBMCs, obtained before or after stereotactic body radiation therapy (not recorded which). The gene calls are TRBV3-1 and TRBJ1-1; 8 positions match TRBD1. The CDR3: CASTPYDRGNTEAFF. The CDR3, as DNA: TGTGCCAGCACCCCATACGACAGGGGGAACACTGAAGCTTTCTTT.